The present TCR beta chain was sequenced within a study of T cells in Graves' hyperthyroidism and ophthalmopathy (dated by TCRdb to between 2017 and 2020). In terms of the full investigation: Peripheral blood samples were taken at initial diagnosis, before any treatment was given. To identify TCR V-J signatures that set the groups apart, the researchers used a discovery cohort of roughly 100 patients, made up of some 41 with Graves' ophthalmopathy and some 55 with stable Graves' hyperthyroidism. Prospective prediction of ophthalmopathy was tested in an independent validation cohort of some 20 hyperthyroidism patients and some 17 patients who later progressed to ophthalmopathy. The 85 to 100 discovery patients were divided at random into training and test sets in a 7:3 ratio. In more than 5 Graves' hyperthyroidism patients, the study also compared T-cell repertoires from thyroid tissue with T-cell repertoires from blood. After sampling, hyperthyroidism patients received methimazole starting at 30 mg daily, and ophthalmopathy patients received high-dose intravenous methylprednisolone. According to the paper, TCR Vbeta CDR3 sequencing was carried out on 135 peripheral blood samples, which came from around 43 ophthalmopathy, under 80 hyperthyroidism and roughly 17 progressor patients. What the study reported, not specific to this receptor: Sample size was not statistically predetermined, and investigators were not blinded to group allocation. In validation, the model predicted progression to ophthalmopathy with roughly 66% sensitivity and approximately 78% specificity, a median of approximately 6.5 months before onset. A 13 V-J signature model separated ophthalmopathy from stable hyperthyroidism, with 87.88% sensitivity and about 81% specificity in cross-validation and 80%/75% in testing. Most expanded thyroid clonotypes (frequency above 0.001) were also detected in blood, a finding suggesting that blood repertoires may reflect thyroid immune responses.

This clonotype was observed many times. Its binding antigen is unknown. Base qualities are not provided; no much larger clone lies one nucleotide away. Stable Graves' hyperthyroidism was defined as the absence of progression to ophthalmopathy over 18 months of follow-up. Hyperthyroidism patients were newly diagnosed, with disease duration under 2 months, and aged 18 to 65 years. Any patient with an uncontrolled infection, another autoimmune disease, pregnancy or lactation was excluded. Diagnoses relied on clinical symptoms, serum thyroxine and TRAb, thyroid ultrasound and orbital computed tomography. PBMCs were separated from approximately 9.9 ml of fresh peripheral blood using Ficoll-Paque density gradient centrifugation. Trizol reagent was used to extract total RNA, and RNA quality was then checked on an Agilent 2100 Bioanalyzer. The trim is 0 bases for V and 5 bases for J, with a gap of 13 bases between the germline ends. From the cysteine through the phenylalanine, the CDR3 covers 15 amino acids. Just CDR3 DNA is preserved here, 45 bases in frame from base 1. From a lookup of the germline V gene, CDR1 and CDR2 are SGHRS and YFSETQ.

TCR beta CDR3 regions were amplified from RNA transcripts. The TCR CDR3 was subjected to a first round of RT-PCR using the HTBI primer set and the Qiagen OneStep RT-PCR kit. The libraries were constructed in a second round of multiplex PCR and then size-selected and purified. Sequencing of the libraries was done on an Illumina HiSeq2000 using paired-end 100 bp reads. The original methods were these. SOAPnuke was used to process the raw data, throwing out any read that contained adapters or uncalled bases, had a mean Phred below 15, or lacked an exact constant-primer or identifier match. COPE v1.2.5 was used to merge high-quality paired reads, and clonotypes were defined as unique nucleotide sequences. MiTCR v1.1 was used to align clonotypes to the IMGT TRBV, TRBD and TRBJ reference segments. Only V-J combinations with frequency above 0.0001, covering roughly 99% of repertoires, were analysed. The TCS score was defined as F50 (clonal expansion) divided by E x V (chaos), with BLOSUM62-based TCRdist calculated between CDR3 peptides within each V-J. Welch's t-statistics and random forest reduced fewer than 550 V-J features to 10 to 15, which were used in a naive Bayes classifier (R e1071). Clones were called with MiXCR by TCRdb after fastp trimmed the public reads at Q25, and only in-frame beta chains were retained. Entries that share a CDR3 protein sequence are merged under the most common genes and DNA. These V and J calls originate from TCRdb's pipeline instead of the authors' own analysis. This sample is represented by under 350,000 distinct CDR3 sequences; around a sixth of them were singletons. Of the sample, around 54% falls within the top ten clones.

Source material: blood. This clonotype was sampled from a woman between 50 and 59 years old with Graves' hyperthyroidism. Rearrangement joined TRBV5-1 to TRBJ2-3; D gene: possibly TRBD2, on 5 matching bases. The nucleotides are TGCGCCAGCAGCTTGGATGTGGGAGCAATAGATACGCAGTATTTT. This gives the protein CASSLDVGAIDTQYF.